This record looks at one T cell receptor (beta chain) sequence and its context. Its cognate antigen has yet to be identified. Base quality data are lacking; no much larger clone is found one base away. These data are taken from a study of cytomegalovirus exposure and HLA in healthy donors (dated by TCRdb to 2016 to 2017). Regarding the research as a whole: According to an earlier analysis of 550 to 700 of the donors, about 170 million T cells yielded 117 million unique TCR beta sequences and less than 300 Gb of sequence data. Of the approximately 370 genotyped donors, over 80% were placed in the genetic ancestry cluster associated with self-reported Caucasian donors. On average, 235,054 unique TCR beta nucleotide sequences were sequenced per donor among a few hundred genotyped donors of the cohort, with about 19% of those sequences being non-productive. HLA typing included class I and class II loci at four-digit resolution. Because of strong linkage in the cohort, roughly five DR-DQ haplotypes were treated as single units for association and clustering. The number of donors typed differed by locus, with about 629-630 for A, B, C, DRB1 and DQB1, about 500 for DQA1, over 600 for DPA1, and some 450 for DPB1. A separate validation cohort of roughly 120 different subjects was used in addition to the roughly 640-subject first cohort. All discovery cohort repertoires had been generated on a single sequencing platform. Donor age, sex, ethnicity and CMV serostatus were compiled together with the repertoire data. In a later analysis, previously published TCR beta repertoires from fewer than 750 donors were re-analyzed and high-resolution HLA genotyping was added so that TCR occurrence patterns could be studied. An early release covering roughly 640 HLA-typed donors comprised about 300 gigabases of sequencing data and roughly 86 million unique TCR sequences. A later genetic analysis used genome-wide SNP genotypes for about 55% of the 666 donors, treating that subset as a discovery cohort. To predict cytomegalovirus infection status, the study brought together high-throughput TCR immunosequencing, statistical association of individual TCRs with disease status, and machine learning. An earlier analysis of 587 of the donors used high-throughput TCR beta sequencing to judge whether each TCR beta V gene segment behaved as functional or pseudogenic. The study used immunosequencing to profile the T cell repertoires of 670 or so subjects and linked those repertoires to cytomegalovirus serostatus. The study aimed to test whether signatures of past pathogen exposure could be identified by cataloging public T cell receptors. In the later analysis, no new phenotypic data were used to find candidate immune exposures; instead, reliance was placed on TCR beta sequences and their occurrence across donors. General findings and caveats noted by the study authors: HLA typing was unavailable for some donors at each locus, so association tests used only the typed subset. Broadly in line with IMGT annotations, most TCR beta V segments showed up in productive rearrangements about 87% or about 30% of the time in an earlier analysis of 587 of the donors. For the cohort, immune exposure information was limited to CMV serostatus. Compared with the roughly 700-donor mean, donors in an Asian-associated ancestry cluster had fewer N-insertions in productive TCRs, according to a later genetic analysis. At a false discovery rate of 0.05, a later analysis linked around 17,000 TCR beta sequences to specific HLA alleles. Sequencing depth was assumed to be roughly uniform across donors in the presence/absence analyses, though that assumption may not hold. Linkage disequilibrium might explain the correlated functional status among segregating V segments, but an unknown experimental factor could not be ruled out. In vitro tests confirmed that a few of the cytomegalovirus-associated TCR beta chains recognize cytomegalovirus antigens. In this cohort, only TCR beta chains were sequenced, and detectable features were limited by the absence of alpha or paired-chain data. While some public TCRs were present in many individuals, most TCR sequences turned up only very rarely across donors. When HLA alleles, especially DR and DQ, strongly co-occurred, attributing TCR associations to individual alleles was difficult. The classifier was reported to diagnose cytomegalovirus status with high specificity and sensitivity in both the original cohort and the validation cohort. A group of highly shared sequence variants was considered likely to be a technical artifact of the sequencing pipeline. Because counts were too low, roughly 18 rarely observed V segments, including chromosome 9 orphons, were left out of the earlier analysis of roughly 600 of the donors. According to the authors, the approach could potentially be generalized to other disease states and immunological phenotypes. A further reported finding was that TCR beta sequences accurately predicted the HLA-A and HLA-B alleles for most subjects in the first cohort. A later analysis found that TCR association rates varied across HLA loci, with DRB1 alleles showing the most associated TCRs and HLA-C alleles the fewest. The study gave a list of about 150 TCR beta chains associated with cytomegalovirus. According to a later analysis, parvovirus B19, influenza, CMV and Epstein-Barr virus appeared linked to several top co-occurrence clusters. In a later analysis, HLA-associated TCR beta chains were found to be more clonally expanded and to have lower generation probabilities than equally common non-associated chains. Because the 87-base-pair reads could not distinguish some IMGT-functional V segments, including TRBV6-2 and TRBV6-3, those segments were excluded. A later analysis found that most CMV-associated TCR beta chains appeared HLA-restricted, with HLA associations seemingly driven largely by CMV exposure. In a later genetic analysis, a missense DCLRE1C variant was associated with V-gene and J-gene trimming of TCR beta chains, and the association was replicated in an independent cohort.

The CDR3 sequence holds 17 residues, the cysteine and phenylalanine included. Only the CDR3 portion is preserved as DNA: 51 bases, with reading frame beginning at the first base. According to the germline V gene, CDR1 reads SGHVS and CDR2 reads FNYEAQ. Clipping removes 1 base from V and 10 bases from J, with 14 as the unmatched junction base count. Library method: the immunoSEQ multiplex PCR assay. A mixture of 60 forward primers for TCR Vbeta segments and 13 reverse primers for TCR Jbeta segments was used in the multiplex PCR. A multiplex PCR assay on genomic DNA amplified the CDR3 region of rearranged TCR beta genes. On the Illumina HiSeq System, the amplified TCR beta libraries were sequenced as 87-base-pair reads. On the study's bioinformatics: A later analysis counted 65 million to 90 million unique TCR beta chains across the 640 or so repertoires, and some 12 million of these chains were shared by at least two donors. Raw reads were error-corrected and collapsed into unique sequences by a nearest-neighbor algorithm in which closely related sequences were merged to remove PCR and sequencing errors. CDR3 sequences were aligned to IMGT reference sequences to assign V, D and J gene segments. For a sequence to be retained, a match of at least six nucleotides was required to both a V gene segment and a J gene segment. A rearrangement was called productive if the CDR3 had no stop codons and remained in frame with V and J, and every other rearrangement was called non-productive. CDR3 was defined by IMGT convention, running from the second conserved V-encoded cysteine to the conserved J-encoded phenylalanine. Sequences without an unambiguous match to a single V gene segment were excluded from the earlier analysis of about 600 of the donors. In an earlier analysis of 587 of the donors, a V segment was called functional when productive rearrangements were above 56.7%, and segregating when the standard deviation between donors exceeded 5%. To diagnose cytomegalovirus status from the catalog of TCR beta chain sequences, a statistical classification framework was built. V and J gene assignment, in a later analysis, came from comparing TCR nucleotide sequences with IMGT/GENE-DB human TR gene sequences. The TCRdist pipeline was used in a later analysis to assign CDR3 sequences and most-parsimonious VDJ recombination scenarios. A later analysis defined each TCR beta chain by its CDR3 amino acid sequence plus V-gene family, and excluded reads lacking a unique V-gene family. In a later analysis, 450 to 600 highly shared, low-generation-probability nucleotide sequences were removed to address suspected cross-contamination and a sequencing artifact. For each public chain, a later analysis derived a clonal expansion index from normalized ranks of inferred template counts within each repertoire. Generation probabilities in a later analysis came from a VDJ recombination model fitted to out-of-frame rearrangements, and those results were checked against IGoR. In a later analysis, hypergeometric tests were used to score TCR-TCR, TCR-HLA and TCR-CMV co-occurrence, with a repertoire-size bias correction applied to TCR pairs. A later analysis estimated false discovery rates by permuting HLA or CMV assignments 20 times. In a later analysis, co-occurring TCRs were grouped using DBSCAN, and TCRdist sequence similarity was added for clustering within HLA-allele-positive subsets. Repertoires with fewer than 30,000 or more than 120,000 public chains were left out of co-occurrence clustering, as were five repertoires with anomalous nucleotide sharing. This immuneACCESS table, as held by TCRdb, lists in-frame sequences with V and J called but not all clones. Of the missing ones, under half trace to an unresolved V gene in checked studies; the others have no known cause. The V and J calls and clone size are taken from that table; D and trimming were inferred from the DNA. The sample yields roughly 120,000 clones; 81% were counted once. The top ten clones comprise around 4.2% of the sample.

The cohort comprised under 700 healthy bone marrow donors. At the time of sampling, all cohort members were nominally healthy, though unrecorded immune exposures were likely present. The donor tested CMV seronegative, placing the donor among the 352 seronegative members of the cohort. Each donor provided a peripheral blood sample, and peripheral blood mononuclear cells were used for TCR beta sequencing. The Qiagen DNeasy Blood Extraction Kit was used to extract genomic DNA from the blood cell samples. The V and J segments used are TRBV7-6 and TRBJ2-1; 9 middle bases align to TRBD2. This TCR came from a woman in her twenties or thirties in good health and CMV-seronegative. Sequences were obtained from PBMCs. The DNA sequence is as follows: TGTGCCAGCAGCTTAGAGTCTAGCGGGACCAAAAACGAGGAGCAGTTCTTC. This sequence encodes CASSLESSGTKNEEQFF.